One and the same sample provided the 12 T cell receptor beta chains below, sequenced in a study of T-cell reconstitution after alpha-beta-depleted transplantation in children. Unique molecular identifiers were used in preparing the TCRbeta library. TCRdb redid the calling of the PCR reads with MiXCR, one entry per CDR3 protein. This sample has a few hundred thousand distinct CDR3 sequences, with roughly 23% found just once. The sample in question was PBMCs, obtained before TCRalphabeta/CD19-depleted stem cell transplant. Every receptor here comes from a girl aged 2-9 years with Fanconi anemia, due to receive a stem cell transplant.

This clonotype has a count of ten or more. The chain joins TRBV29-1 to TRBJ2-1, with TRBD2 matching over 10 bases. The CDR3 consists of 15 residues. Per germline, CDR1 SQVTM and CDR2 ANQGSEA. V shed 6 bases, J shed 0 bases, and the junction held 5 bases outside the gene matches. The CDR3 sequence is CSVGAGGSSYNEQFF. The CDR3 nucleotides are TGCAGCGTCGGAGCGGGAGGGAGCTCCTACAATGAGCAGTTCTTC.

This clonotype was detected a few times. V gene TRBV5-1 combines with J gene TRBJ2-7, with TRBD2 matching over 8 bases. This CDR3 has 16 amino acids. Losses at the gene ends were 3 bases for V and 2 bases for J; bases not matched to a gene: 10. From germline, CDR1 is SGHRS and CDR2 YFSETQ. The CDR3 coding sequence is TGCGCCAGCAGCTCACTCTCCGGGAGGGCGCCCTACGAGCAGTACTTC. It translates to CASSSLSGRAPYEQYF.

This clonotype was counted only a few times. The junction differs from germline at one of its ends, possibly a read error. The chain uses TRBV20-1 and TRBJ1-1; D perhaps matches TRBD1 (5 bases). The length of the CDR3 is 17 residues. CDR1 DFQATT and CDR2 SNEGSKA come from the germline V gene (reference sequence). CDR3 DNA sequence: TGCTGTGCTAGAGATTGGGGCGAACCGCATGGAACCACTGAAGCTTTCTTT. Its translation is CCARDWGEPHGTTEAFF.

The V and J genes are TRBV12-3 or TRBV12-4 and TRBJ1-5; D not certain. The CDR3 is made up of 12 amino acids. Trimming shortened V by 4 bases and J by 7 bases, and 8 bases separated the two germline ends. CDR3 sequence (DNA): TGTGCCAGCAGTTCCCTAGGGCAGCCCCAGCATTTT. Protein sequence: CASSSLGQPQHF.

The chain combines TRBV10-3 with TRBJ2-6; D call uncertain. V lost 2 bases, J lost 3 bases, and 8 bases lay in between. From germline, CDR1 is ENHRY and CDR2 SYGVKD. The CDR3 consists of 15 residues. CDR3 bases: TGTGCCATCAGTGAGGGGGAATTTGGGGCCAACGTCCTGACTTTC. Translation gives CAISEGEFGANVLTF.

This chain links TRBV7-3 with TRBJ2-1; TRBD2 is a possible D gene (5 bases). V dropped 2 bases and J dropped 6 bases, with 8 bases sitting between them. The CDR3 is made up of 13 amino acids. The germline CDR1 and CDR2 sequences are SGHTA and FQGTGA. The CDR3: CASSLPSSNEQFF. Here the CDR3 DNA reads TGTGCCAGCAGCTTACCTAGCAGCAATGAGCAGTTCTTC.

This chain uses TRBV28 with TRBJ1-2; TRBD1 agrees at 8 bases. Looked up from germline, CDR1 is MDHEN and CDR2 is SYDVKM. V was pared by 1 base and J by 6 bases, with 13 bases of the junction left unmatched. The CDR3 is 17 amino acids. The CDR3 DNA follows: TGTGCCAGCAGTTTATTGGCAGGGGGCCCGATCTTGAATGGCTACACCTTC. Amino acids: CASSLLAGGPILNGYTF.

This clonotype showed up just a few times. The chain uses TRBV28 and TRBJ2-3; D remains ambiguous. This CDR3 spans 13 amino acids. Germline CDR1 MDHEN, CDR2 SYDVKM. Trimming stripped 6 bases from V and 6 bases from J, with 13 bases between. DNA for the CDR3: TGTGCCAGCAGCCCCCTCGGCGGCGATACGCAGTATTTT. Translated: CASSPLGGDTQYF. Using reference TRBV28 and TRBJ2-3 for the parts outside the CDR3, the full variable domain is DVKVTQSSRYLVKRTGEKVFLECVQDMDHENMFWYRQDPGLGLRLIYFSYDVKMKEKGDIPEGYSVSREKKERFSLILESASTNQTSMYLCASSPLGGDTQYFGPGTRLTVL.

The rearrangement joins TRBV20-1 to TRBJ1-5; D not resolved. Germline V gene data show CDR1 as DFQATT and CDR2 as SNEGSKA (reference sequence). This CDR3 comprises 14 residues. V was trimmed by 3 bases and J by 3 bases, leaving 12 bases between them. The CDR3 reads CSASIPGHNQPQHF. As DNA, the CDR3 is TGCAGTGCTAGTATACCAGGCCACAATCAGCCCCAGCATTTT.

This clonotype was found a few times. The chain links TRBV29-1 to TRBJ2-5; possible D gene TRBD1, 5 bases. CDR1 is SQVTM and CDR2 is ANQGSEA in the germline V gene. This CDR3 contains 15 residues. Trimming stripped 1 base from V and 1 base from J, with 13 bases between. The CDR3 loop is CSVEGDQDIQETQYF. The CDR3 DNA reads as TGCAGCGTTGAAGGAGATCAGGACATCCAAGAGACCCAGTACTTC.

V usage is TRBV28 and J usage is TRBJ2-7; D call uncertain. V lost 8 bases, J lost 6 bases, and 20 bases lay in between. Germline V lookup: CDR1 MDHEN, CDR2 SYDVKM. This CDR3 region has 14 residues. The CDR3 reads CASRPGTTVGEQYF. The CDR3 DNA reads TGTGCCAGCCGCCCCGGTACAACAGTGGGCGAGCAGTACTTC.

This chain connects TRBV7-9 to TRBJ2-5, with TRBD2 as a possible D gene (6 bases). V lost 5 bases to trimming and J lost 2 bases, with 12 bases between them. This CDR3 spans 14 amino acids. Germline CDR1 and CDR2: SEHNR and FQNEAQ (reference sequence). CDR3 DNA: TGTGCCAGCAGCAACCGGGACTGGCAAGAGACCCAGTACTTC. Translating gives CASSNRDWQETQYF.